The 18 T cell receptor beta chains given below trace back to one sample, sequenced in a study of blood T cell repertoires in COVID-19 (dated by TCRdb to the early 2020s). Receptors were amplified or captured by the immunoSEQ multiplex PCR assay. The clones in this table, taken by TCRdb from immuneACCESS, are in-frame only. Not every clone is retained; where verified, under half of the shortfall comes from an unresolved V gene, and the cause of the rest is unknown. In all, the sample holds around 100,000 clones, and 70% to 90% of those were seen once. Roughly 3.5% of the sample rests with the top ten. The material sequenced was peripheral blood. These receptors originate from a middle-aged man with acute or convalescent COVID-19.

The V gene is TRBV12-1, the J gene TRBJ2-3; the table's D call, TRBD2, was not checked against the DNA. TRBV12-1 is a documented pseudogene. The CDR3 has 17 residues. This CDR3 reads CASSPRTSGELTDTQYF. The CDR3 DNA reads as TGTGCCAGCAGCCCCAGGACTAGCGGGGAGCTCACAGATACGCAGTATTTT.

The chain recombines TRBV29-1 with TRBJ2-7, with 7 positions matching TRBD1. Trimming at V came to 7 bases and at J to 2 bases, leaving 8 bases not matched to a gene. Germline CDR1 reads SQVTM; CDR2 reads ANQGSEA. The CDR3 is 13 amino acids. As DNA, the CDR3 is TGCAGCGGAGAAGACAGGGAAACCTACGAGCAGTACTTC. Its protein is CSGEDRETYEQYF.

J is TRBJ2-3 and V is TRBV6-6; 9 bases agree with TRBD1. The length of the CDR3 is 14 residues. The V gene end was trimmed by 6 bases and the J gene end by 4 bases; junction bases not matched to a gene: 5. Per germline, CDR1 MNHNY and CDR2 SVGAGI (reference sequence). The chain's CDR3 is CASRRDRDADTQYF. Written as DNA, the CDR3 is TGTGCCAGCAGACGGGACAGGGATGCAGATACGCAGTATTTT.

V is TRBV4-1 and J is TRBJ2-3, with D possibly matching TRBD2 (5 bases). Germline values: CDR1 MGHRA, CDR2 YSYEKL. The ends were cut back, 0 bases at V and 0 bases at J, with 7 bases in the middle. This CDR3 has 15 residues. The CDR3 DNA follows: TGCGCCAGCAGCCAAGATCGGACTAGCACAGATACGCAGTATTTT. Translation: CASSQDRTSTDTQYF.

Only one count was recorded for this clone. The rearrangement joins TRBV12-3 or TRBV12-4 to TRBJ1-5; TRBD1 is a possible D gene (5 bases). V was cut by 3 bases and J by 7 bases, with 10 bases left in between. This CDR3 is built from 13 residues. The CDR3, as DNA: TGTGCCAGCAGTTTTGGGGCGGGACAGCCCCAGCATTTT. Residues: CASSFGAGQPQHF.

This clone was detected only a few times. V usage is TRBV30 and J usage is TRBJ1-2; 10 bases agree with TRBD1. This CDR3 spans 14 amino acids. Germline assignment: CDR1 GTSNPN and CDR2 SVGIG (reference sequence). V gave up 8 bases and J gave up 3 bases; unmatched junction bases: 9. The CDR3 bases are TGTGCCGCGCAGGACAGGGGGGTGTACTATGGCTACACCTTC. This encodes CAAQDRGVYYGYTF.

This chain connects TRBV24-1 to TRBJ1-2; maybe TRBD1 (6 bases). This CDR3 is built from 14 residues. Trimming shortened V by 4 bases and J by 3 bases, and 11 bases separated the two germline ends. The V gene's germline CDR1 is KGHDR and CDR2 SFDVKD. CDR3 DNA: TGTGCCACCAGTGACGCAGGGGCCCACTATGGCTACACCTTC. Protein: CATSDAGAHYGYTF.

The rearrangement links TRBV20-1 to TRBJ1-5, with TRBD1 as a possible D gene (5 bases). Looked up from germline, CDR1 is DFQATT and CDR2 is SNEGSKA (reference sequence). This CDR3 is 14 amino acids long. V lost 3 bases and J 7 bases, leaving 16 bases between the germline ends. The chain's CDR3 is CSASSGGFNQPQHF. CDR3 in DNA: TGCAGTGCTAGTTCCGGGGGGTTCAACCAGCCCCAGCATTTT.

This chain links TRBV27 with TRBJ1-2, with D possibly matching TRBD1 (5 bases). CDR1 and CDR2 (germline): MNHEY, SMNVEV (reference sequence). V was pared by 1 base and J by 5 bases, with 14 bases between. This CDR3 spans 15 amino acids. CDR3: CASSLWGAGIYGYTF. The CDR3 DNA is TGTGCCAGCAGTTTATGGGGCGCTGGCATTTATGGCTACACCTTC.

This clone occurred a few times. The genes are TRBV6-5 and TRBJ1-3; D gene ambiguous. This CDR3 spans 12 amino acids. The V end lost 5 bases, the J end lost 4 bases, and 6 bases lay between the germline ends. Germline CDR1 and CDR2: MNHEY and SVGAGI. The CDR3 loop is CASSTQGNTIYF. The CDR3 DNA is TGTGCCAGCAGTACGCAGGGAAACACCATATATTTT.

V is TRBV2 and J is TRBJ2-7; 8 bases line up with TRBD1. The J segment lost 2 bases and the V segment lost 6 bases, leaving 3 bases of the junction unmatched. Per the germline V gene, CDR1 is SNHLY and CDR2 is FYNNEI. The CDR3 runs 13 residues. In DNA, the CDR3 is TGTGCCAGCAGGCAGGGGGCGGCCTACGAGCAGTACTTC. Translation gives CASRQGAAYEQYF.

The chain has TRBV5-1 and TRBJ1-2; the match to TRBD1 covers 11 bases. Germline V gene data show CDR1 as SGHRS and CDR2 as YFSETQ. V dropped 0 bases and J dropped 6; count of bases not matched to a gene: 4. The CDR3 runs 15 residues. The CDR3 reads CASSLGTGGGDGYTF. The CDR3 nucleotides read TGCGCCAGCAGCTTGGGGACAGGGGGCGGCGATGGCTACACCTTC.

CDR3 loop: CASSVGGSGELFF. In DNA form, the CDR3 reads TGTGCCAGCAGCGTAGGCGGGAGCGGGGAGCTGTTTTTT. The rearrangement links TRBV9 to TRBJ2-2; the match to TRBD2 covers 7 bases. This CDR3 is built from 13 residues. Trimming removed 0 bases from V and 7 bases from J; junction bases left unmatched: 0. Germline CDR1 is SGDLS and CDR2 is YYNGEE.

The chain has TRBV5-1 and TRBJ1-6, with D perhaps matching TRBD1 (5 bases). V lost 0 bases, J lost 9 bases, and 10 bases lay in between. CDR1 and CDR2 (germline): SGHRS, YFSETQ. The CDR3 runs 14 residues. CDR3 coding DNA: TGCGCCAGCAGCTTGGGGCAGGGCGGTTCACCCCTCCACTTT. Protein: CASSLGQGGSPLHF.

V and J are TRBV2 and TRBJ1-1, with no clear D. The CDR3 contains 14 residues. CDR1 and CDR2 (germline): SNHLY, FYNNEI. V was shortened by 3 bases and J by 0 bases, with 8 bases between the two germline ends. This chain's CDR3 is CASSDGVLNTEAFF. In nucleotides, the CDR3 is TGTGCCAGCAGTGACGGTGTGCTGAACACTGAAGCTTTCTTT.

The chain links TRBV19 to TRBJ1-1, with 7 nucleotides matching TRBD1. V was pared by 6 bases and J by 2 bases, with 15 bases of the junction left unmatched. CDR1 and CDR2 (germline): LNHDA, SQIVND (reference sequence). CDR3 length: 17 residues. CDR3: CASSPSIGDSKNTEAFF. The DNA of the CDR3 is TGTGCCAGTAGCCCATCAATAGGGGACAGCAAAAACACTGAAGCTTTCTTT.

V is TRBV5-1 and J is TRBJ2-1, with 8 bases aligning to TRBD2. The CDR3 covers 16 residues. Germline V gene data show CDR1 as SGHRS and CDR2 as YFSETQ. V trimming: 0 bases; J trimming: 0 bases; junction bases outside the gene matches: 2. CDR3 loop: CASSLAGTSSYNEQFF. As DNA, the CDR3 is TGCGCCAGCAGCTTGGCCGGGACTAGCTCCTACAATGAGCAGTTCTTC.

The chain recombines TRBV7-2 with TRBJ2-3, with D perhaps matching TRBD2 (6 bases). The germline V gene encodes CDR1 SGHTA and CDR2 FQGNSA. V lost 8 bases and J lost 0, with 15 bases in between. The CDR3 is 15 amino acids. In nucleotides, the CDR3 is TGTGCCAGCGGAAGCGGGCAGACAAGCACAGATACGCAGTATTTT. This translates into CASGSGQTSTDTQYF.